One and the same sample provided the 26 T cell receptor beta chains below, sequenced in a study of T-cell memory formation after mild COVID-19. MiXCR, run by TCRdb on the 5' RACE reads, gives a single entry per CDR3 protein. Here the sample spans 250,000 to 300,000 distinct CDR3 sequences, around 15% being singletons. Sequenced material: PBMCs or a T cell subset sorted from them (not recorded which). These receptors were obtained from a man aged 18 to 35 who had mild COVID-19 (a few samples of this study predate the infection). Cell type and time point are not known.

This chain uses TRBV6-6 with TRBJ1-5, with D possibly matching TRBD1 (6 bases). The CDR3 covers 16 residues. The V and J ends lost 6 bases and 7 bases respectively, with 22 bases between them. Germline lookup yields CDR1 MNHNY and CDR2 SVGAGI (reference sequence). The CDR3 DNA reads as TGTGCCAGCAGCTTCGAACCCCCAGGGGAAGGACAGCCCCAGCATTTT. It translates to CASSFEPPGEGQPQHF.

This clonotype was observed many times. The CDR3 sequence is CSARDKGYFTGELFF. In DNA, the CDR3 is TGCAGTGCTAGAGATAAGGGCTACTTCACCGGGGAGCTGTTTTTT. This chain joins TRBV20-1 and TRBJ2-2; the D is unclear. The CDR3 is 15 residues long. Trimming cost V 0 bases and J 4 bases, with 12 bases left between them. Germline lookup yields CDR1 DFQATT and CDR2 SNEGSKA (reference sequence).

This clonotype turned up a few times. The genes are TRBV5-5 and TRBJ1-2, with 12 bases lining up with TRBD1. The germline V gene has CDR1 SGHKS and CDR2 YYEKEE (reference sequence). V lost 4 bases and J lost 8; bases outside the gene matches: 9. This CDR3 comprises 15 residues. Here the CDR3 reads CASSTPGQGAYGYTF. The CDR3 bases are TGTGCCAGCAGCACACCGGGACAGGGGGCTTACGGCTACACCTTC.

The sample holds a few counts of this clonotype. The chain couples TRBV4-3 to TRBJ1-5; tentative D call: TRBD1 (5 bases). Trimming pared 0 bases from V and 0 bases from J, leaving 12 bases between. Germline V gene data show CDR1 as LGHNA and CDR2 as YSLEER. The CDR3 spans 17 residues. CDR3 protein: CASSQDLGTLSNQPQHF. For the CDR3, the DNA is TGCGCCAGCAGCCAAGATCTGGGGACCCTTAGCAATCAGCCCCAGCATTTT.

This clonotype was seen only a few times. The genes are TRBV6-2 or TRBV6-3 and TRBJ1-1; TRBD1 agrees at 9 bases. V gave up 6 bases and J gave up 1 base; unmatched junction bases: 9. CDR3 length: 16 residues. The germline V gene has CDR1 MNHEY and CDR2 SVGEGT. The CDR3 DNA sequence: TGTGCCAGCAGGGGTCACAGGGGGCTGGGGAACACTGAAGCTTTCTTT. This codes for CASRGHRGLGNTEAFF.

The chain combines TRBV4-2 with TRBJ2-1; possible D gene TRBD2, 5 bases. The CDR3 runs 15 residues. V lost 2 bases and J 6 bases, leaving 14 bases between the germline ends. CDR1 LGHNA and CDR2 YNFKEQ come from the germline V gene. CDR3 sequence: CASSQTGGSANEQFF. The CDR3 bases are TGTGCCAGCAGCCAAACCGGTGGTAGCGCCAATGAGCAGTTCTTC.

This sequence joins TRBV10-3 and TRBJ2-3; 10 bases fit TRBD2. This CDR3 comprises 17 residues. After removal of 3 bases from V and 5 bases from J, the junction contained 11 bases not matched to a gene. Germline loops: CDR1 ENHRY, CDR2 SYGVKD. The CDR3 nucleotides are TGTGCCATCAGTGATTTCGAGCGGGGGGGCCTCAAAGATACGCAGTATTTT. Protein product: CAISDFERGGLKDTQYF.

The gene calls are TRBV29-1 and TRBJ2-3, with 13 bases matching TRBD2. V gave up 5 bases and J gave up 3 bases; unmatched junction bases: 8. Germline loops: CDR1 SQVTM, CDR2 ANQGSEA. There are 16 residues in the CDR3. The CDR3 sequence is CSVNKETSGGTDTQYF. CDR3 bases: TGCAGCGTTAACAAGGAGACTAGCGGGGGGACAGATACGCAGTATTTT.

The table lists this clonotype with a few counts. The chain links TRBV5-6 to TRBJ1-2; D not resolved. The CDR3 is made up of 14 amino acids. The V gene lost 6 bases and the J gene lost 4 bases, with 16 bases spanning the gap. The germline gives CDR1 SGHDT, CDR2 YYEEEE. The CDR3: CASTLTGPAYGYTF. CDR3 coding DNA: TGTGCCAGCACCTTAACTGGGCCAGCCTATGGCTACACCTTC.

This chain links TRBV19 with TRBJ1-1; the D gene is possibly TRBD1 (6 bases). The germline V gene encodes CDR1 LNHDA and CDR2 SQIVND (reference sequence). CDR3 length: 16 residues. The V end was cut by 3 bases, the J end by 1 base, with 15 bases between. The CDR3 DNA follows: TGTGCCAGTAGTATTCTCAGGGGAGTCGGGAACACTGAAGCTTTCTTT. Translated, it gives CASSILRGVGNTEAFF.

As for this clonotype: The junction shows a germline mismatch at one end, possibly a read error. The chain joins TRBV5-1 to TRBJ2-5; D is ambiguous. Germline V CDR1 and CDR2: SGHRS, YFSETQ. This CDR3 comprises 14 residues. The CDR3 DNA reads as TGCGCCAGCAGCTTGGGGCATATCCAAGAAACCCAGTACTTC. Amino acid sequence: CASSLGHIQETQYF.

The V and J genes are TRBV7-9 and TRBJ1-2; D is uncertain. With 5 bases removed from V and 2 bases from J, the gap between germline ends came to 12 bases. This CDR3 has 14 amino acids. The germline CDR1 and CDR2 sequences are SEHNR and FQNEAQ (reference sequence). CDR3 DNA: TGTGCCAGCAGCACCGGGAAAGGGAACTATGGCTACACCTTC. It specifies CASSTGKGNYGYTF.

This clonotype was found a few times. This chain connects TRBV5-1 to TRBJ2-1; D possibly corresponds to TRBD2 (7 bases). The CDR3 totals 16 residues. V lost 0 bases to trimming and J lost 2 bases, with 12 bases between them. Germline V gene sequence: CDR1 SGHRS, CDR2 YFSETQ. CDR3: CASSLVAGATYNEQFF. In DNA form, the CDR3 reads TGCGCCAGCAGCTTGGTTGCGGGGGCAACCTACAATGAGCAGTTCTTC.

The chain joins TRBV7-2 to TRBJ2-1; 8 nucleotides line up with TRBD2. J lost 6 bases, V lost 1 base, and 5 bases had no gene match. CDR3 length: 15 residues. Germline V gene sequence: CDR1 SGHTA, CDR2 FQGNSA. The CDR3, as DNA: TGTGCCAGCAGCTTAGGCGCGGGGGGTGTCAATGAGCAGTTCTTC. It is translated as CASSLGAGGVNEQFF.

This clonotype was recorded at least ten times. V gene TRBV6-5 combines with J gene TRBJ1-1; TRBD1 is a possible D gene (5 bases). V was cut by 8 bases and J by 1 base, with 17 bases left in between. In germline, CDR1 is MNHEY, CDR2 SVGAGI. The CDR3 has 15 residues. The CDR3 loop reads CASGGRGSSNTEAFF. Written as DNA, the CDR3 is TGTGCCAGCGGAGGTAGGGGATCATCGAACACTGAAGCTTTCTTT.

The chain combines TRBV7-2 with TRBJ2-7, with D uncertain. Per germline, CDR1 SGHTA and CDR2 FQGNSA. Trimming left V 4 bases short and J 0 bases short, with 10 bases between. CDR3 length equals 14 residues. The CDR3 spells CASSSAARSYEQYF. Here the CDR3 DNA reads TGTGCCAGCAGCTCCGCCGCCCGCTCCTACGAGCAGTACTTC.

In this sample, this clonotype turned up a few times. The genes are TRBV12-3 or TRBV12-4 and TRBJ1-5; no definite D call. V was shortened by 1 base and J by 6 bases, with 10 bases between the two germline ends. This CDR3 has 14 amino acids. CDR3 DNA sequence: TGTGCCAGCAGTTTAGAGGGTTCAGGTCAGCCCCAGCATTTT. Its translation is CASSLEGSGQPQHF.

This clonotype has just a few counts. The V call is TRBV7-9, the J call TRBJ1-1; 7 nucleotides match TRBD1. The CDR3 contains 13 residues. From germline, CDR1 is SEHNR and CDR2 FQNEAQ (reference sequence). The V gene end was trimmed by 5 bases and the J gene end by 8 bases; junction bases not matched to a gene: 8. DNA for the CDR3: TGTGCCAGCAGCGAGCAGACAGGGACCGAAGCTTTCTTT. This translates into CASSEQTGTEAFF.

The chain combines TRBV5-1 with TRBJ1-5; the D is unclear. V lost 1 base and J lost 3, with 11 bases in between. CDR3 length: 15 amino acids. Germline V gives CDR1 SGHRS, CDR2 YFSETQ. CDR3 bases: TGCGCCAGCAGCTTGAGAGGGTTCCACAATCAGCCCCAGCATTTT. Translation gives CASSLRGFHNQPQHF.

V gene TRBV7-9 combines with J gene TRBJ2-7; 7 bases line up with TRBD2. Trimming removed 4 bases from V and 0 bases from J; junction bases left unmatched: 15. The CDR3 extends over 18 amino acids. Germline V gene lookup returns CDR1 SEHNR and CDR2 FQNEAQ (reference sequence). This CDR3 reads CASSSGRELAAGSYEQYV. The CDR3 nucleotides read TGTGCCAGCAGCTCGGGGAGGGAACTAGCTGCGGGCTCCTACGAGCAGTACGTC.

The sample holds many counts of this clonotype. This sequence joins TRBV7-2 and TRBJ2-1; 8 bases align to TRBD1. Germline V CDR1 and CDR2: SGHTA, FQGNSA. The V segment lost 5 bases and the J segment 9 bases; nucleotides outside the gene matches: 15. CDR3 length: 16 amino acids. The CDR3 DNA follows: TGTGCCAGCAGCCGGGGACGAGCCAGGGGGCATGGTGAGCAGTTCTTC. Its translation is CASSRGRARGHGEQFF.

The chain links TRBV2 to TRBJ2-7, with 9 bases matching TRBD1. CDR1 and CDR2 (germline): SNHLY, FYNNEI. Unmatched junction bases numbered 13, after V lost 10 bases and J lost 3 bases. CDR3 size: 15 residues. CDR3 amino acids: CATRTGEGRYYEQYF. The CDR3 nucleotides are TGTGCCACTCGGACAGGGGAGGGCCGGTACTACGAGCAGTACTTC. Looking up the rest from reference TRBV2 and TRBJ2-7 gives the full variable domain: EPEVTQTPSHQVTQMGQEVILRCVPISNHLYFYWYRQILGQKVEFLVSFYNNEISEKSEIFDDQFSVERPDGSNFTLKIRSTKLEDSAMYFCATRTGEGRYYEQYFGPGTRLTVT.

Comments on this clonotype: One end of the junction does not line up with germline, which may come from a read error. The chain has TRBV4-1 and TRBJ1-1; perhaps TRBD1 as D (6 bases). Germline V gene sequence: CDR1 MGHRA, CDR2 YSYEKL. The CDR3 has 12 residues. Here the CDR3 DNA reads TGCGCCAGCAGCCAAGATGGGACATTAGTACGATTT. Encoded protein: CASSQDGTLVRF.

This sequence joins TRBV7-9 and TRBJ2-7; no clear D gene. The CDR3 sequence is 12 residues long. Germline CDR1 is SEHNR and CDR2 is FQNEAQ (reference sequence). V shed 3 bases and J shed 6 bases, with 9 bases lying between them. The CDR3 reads CASSLGGSEQYV. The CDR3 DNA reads TGTGCCAGCAGCTTGGGCGGCTCCGAGCAGTACGTC.

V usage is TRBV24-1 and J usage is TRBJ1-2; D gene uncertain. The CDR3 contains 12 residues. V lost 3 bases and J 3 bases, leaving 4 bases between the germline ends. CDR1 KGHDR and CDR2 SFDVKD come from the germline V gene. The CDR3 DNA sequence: TGTGCCACCAGTGATCTGGACTATGGCTACACCTTC. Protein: CATSDLDYGYTF.

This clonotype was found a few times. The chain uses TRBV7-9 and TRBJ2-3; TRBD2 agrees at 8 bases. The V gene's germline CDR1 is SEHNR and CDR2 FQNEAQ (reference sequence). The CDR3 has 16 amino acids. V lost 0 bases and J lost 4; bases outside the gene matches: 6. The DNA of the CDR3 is TGTGCCAGCAGCTTAGCCGGCGGGGGGCCGGCAGATACGCAGTATTTT. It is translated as CASSLAGGGPADTQYF.